The clone carrying this TCR beta chain was seen only a few times. The sample originates from a study of early T cells in non-severe SARS-CoV-2 infection. The V and J ends lost 2 bases and 5 bases respectively, with 12 bases between them. Germline CDR1 SEHNR, CDR2 FQNEAQ (reference sequence). This CDR3 is built from 14 residues. TCRdb used MiXCR to reprocess the 5' RACE reads, holding one entry per CDR3 protein. The sample lists around 110,000 distinct CDR3 sequences; around 10% were seen once. Sequenced material: whole blood. The rearrangement links TRBV7-9 to TRBJ2-5; weak D call: TRBD1 (6 bases). The sequence was collected from an adult who was a healthcare worker with PCR-confirmed SARS-CoV-2 infection or an uninfected control (not recorded which). The CDR3, as DNA: TGTGCCAGCAGCTTACTGCAGGGGCGCGAGACCCAGTACTTC. Amino acids: CASSLLQGRETQYF.